This T cell receptor beta chain stems from a study of blood T cells in healthy people across ages. Overall study results and limits: In these data, TCR beta diversity tracked strongly with naive T cell percentage.

Trimming took 6 bases from V and 0 from J; bases not matched to a gene: 7. This CDR3 is built from 16 residues. PCR was performed a second time for about 7 to 12 cycles using a sample-barcoded 5' primer and a J-beta primer mix. TCRdb reanalysed the 5' RACE reads using MiXCR and keeps one entry per CDR3 protein. The data contain around 870,000 distinct CDR3 sequences, around 26% of them singletons. This clonotype was recorded many times. Its antigen is unidentified. This receptor was identified in a woman at least 80 years old in good health. The chain links TRBV12-3 or TRBV12-4 to TRBJ2-4; the match to TRBD1 covers 8 bases. The sequencing sample was made of blood. CDR3 bases: TGTGCCAGCAGCCGTACAGGGGGATTAGCCAAAAACATTCAGTACTTC. Translation gives CASSRTGGLAKNIQYF.